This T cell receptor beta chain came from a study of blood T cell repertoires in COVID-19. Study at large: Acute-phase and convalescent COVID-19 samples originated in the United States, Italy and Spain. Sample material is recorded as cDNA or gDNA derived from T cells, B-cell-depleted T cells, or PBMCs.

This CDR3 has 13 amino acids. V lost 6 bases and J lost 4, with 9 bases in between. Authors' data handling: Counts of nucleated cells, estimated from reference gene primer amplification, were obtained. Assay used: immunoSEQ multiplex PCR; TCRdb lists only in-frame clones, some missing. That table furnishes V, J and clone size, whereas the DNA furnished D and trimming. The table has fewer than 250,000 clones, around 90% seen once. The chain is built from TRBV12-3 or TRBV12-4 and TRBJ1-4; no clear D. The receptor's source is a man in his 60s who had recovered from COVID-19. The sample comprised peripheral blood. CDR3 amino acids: CASRPGLNEKLFF. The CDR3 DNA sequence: TGTGCCAGCAGACCCGGTCTTAATGAAAAACTGTTTTTT.